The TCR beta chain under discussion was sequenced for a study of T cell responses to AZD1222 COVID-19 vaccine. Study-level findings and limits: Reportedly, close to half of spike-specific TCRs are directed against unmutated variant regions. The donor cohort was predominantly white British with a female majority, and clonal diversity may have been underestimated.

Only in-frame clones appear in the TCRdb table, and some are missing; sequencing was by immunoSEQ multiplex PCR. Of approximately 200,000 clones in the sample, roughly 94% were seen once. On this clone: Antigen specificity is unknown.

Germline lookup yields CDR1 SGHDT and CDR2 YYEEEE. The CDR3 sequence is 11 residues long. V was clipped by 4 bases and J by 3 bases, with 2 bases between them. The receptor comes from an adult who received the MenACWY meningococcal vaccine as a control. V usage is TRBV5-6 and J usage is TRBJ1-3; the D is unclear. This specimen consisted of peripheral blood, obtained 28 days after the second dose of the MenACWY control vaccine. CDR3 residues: CASSIGNTIYF. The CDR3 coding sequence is TGTGCCAGCAGCATTGGAAACACCATATATTTT.